The sequence of this T cell receptor beta chain was determined in a study of blood T cell repertoires in COVID-19. Across the study: Both acute and convalescent COVID-19 samples were obtained from the United States, Italy and Spain. T cells, B-cell-depleted T cells, or PBMCs supplied cDNA or gDNA.

Authors' processing steps: Estimation of nucleated cell counts was performed using reference gene primer amplification. Clones were read by immunoSEQ multiplex PCR, and TCRdb kept only the in-frame ones, dropping some. Clone size and the V and J calls come from that table; the DNA yielded D and trimming. The table has approximately 150,000 clones, roughly 84% seen once. This CDR3 contains 12 residues. Germline V gives CDR1 MDHEN, CDR2 SYDVKM. The ends were cut back, 8 bases at V and 12 bases at J, with 19 bases in the middle. What was sequenced was peripheral blood. This rearrangement joins TRBV28 to TRBJ1-1; D call uncertain. The TCR comes from a man aged 40-55 years with acute or convalescent COVID-19. The CDR3 bases are TGTGCCAGCTCTTTGGAGGGTCGGGTAACTTTCTTT. Protein sequence: CASSLEGRVTFF.